This TCR beta chain was obtained from a study of blood T cell repertoires in COVID-19. Sequencing was performed with immunoSEQ multiplex PCR; in TCRdb, only in-frame clones are kept and a portion is missing. The table lists about 130,000 clones, approximately 88% of them singletons, with approximately 10% in the top ten. The CDR3 covers 12 residues. Germline CDR1 and CDR2: SGHVS and FQNEAQ. J was trimmed by 6 bases and V by 10 bases; bases with no gene match: 9. The sequence derives from a man aged 45-65 years with acute or convalescent COVID-19. The sample comprised peripheral blood. V gene TRBV7-8 combines with J gene TRBJ2-7; the match to TRBD1 covers 7 bases. CDR3 sequence (DNA): TGTGCCACCCGGACAGGAGGAGGCGAGCAGTACTTC. This sequence encodes CATRTGGGEQYF.